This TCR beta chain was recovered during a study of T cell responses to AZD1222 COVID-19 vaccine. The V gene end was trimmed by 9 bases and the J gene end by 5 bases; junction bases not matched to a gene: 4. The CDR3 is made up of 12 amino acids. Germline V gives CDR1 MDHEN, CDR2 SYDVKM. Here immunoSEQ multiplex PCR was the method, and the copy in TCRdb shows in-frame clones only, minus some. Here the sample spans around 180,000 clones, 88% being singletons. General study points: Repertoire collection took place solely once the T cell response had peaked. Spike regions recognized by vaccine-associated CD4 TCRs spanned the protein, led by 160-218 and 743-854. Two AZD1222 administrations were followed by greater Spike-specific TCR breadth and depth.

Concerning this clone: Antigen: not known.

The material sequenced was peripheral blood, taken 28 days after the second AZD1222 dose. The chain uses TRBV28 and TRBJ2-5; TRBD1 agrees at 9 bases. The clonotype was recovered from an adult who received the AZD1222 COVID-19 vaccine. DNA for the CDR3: TGTGCCAGTACCGGGACAGGGGAGACCCAGTACTTC. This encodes CASTGTGETQYF.